This T cell receptor (beta chain) was profiled in a study of T cell responses to AZD1222 COVID-19 vaccine. On the study more broadly: The study pooled second doses at about 4 or about 12 weeks.

Produced via immunoSEQ multiplex PCR; TCRdb's table is partial and in-frame only. Here the sample spans roughly 120,000 clones, about nine tenths being singletons. Study-wide results and limits: Donors were largely white British and mainly female; clonal diversity was possibly underestimated. Spike-specific TCR breadth and depth grew following two AZD1222 doses.

Germline-derived CDR1 and CDR2 are MNHNS and SASEGT. The ends were cut back, 0 bases at V and 3 bases at J, with 9 bases in the middle. This CDR3 is built from 15 residues. Note on this clone: Antigen unknown.

Sequenced here: peripheral blood, sampled on day 0 of AZD1222 vaccination. The J gene is TRBJ1-5, the V gene TRBV6-1; D might be TRBD1 (5 bases). The receptor was derived from an adult in good health. CDR3 in DNA: TGTGCCAGCAGTGAAGCCGGGGGGACCAATCAGCCCCAGCATTTT. Residues: CASSEAGGTNQPQHF.